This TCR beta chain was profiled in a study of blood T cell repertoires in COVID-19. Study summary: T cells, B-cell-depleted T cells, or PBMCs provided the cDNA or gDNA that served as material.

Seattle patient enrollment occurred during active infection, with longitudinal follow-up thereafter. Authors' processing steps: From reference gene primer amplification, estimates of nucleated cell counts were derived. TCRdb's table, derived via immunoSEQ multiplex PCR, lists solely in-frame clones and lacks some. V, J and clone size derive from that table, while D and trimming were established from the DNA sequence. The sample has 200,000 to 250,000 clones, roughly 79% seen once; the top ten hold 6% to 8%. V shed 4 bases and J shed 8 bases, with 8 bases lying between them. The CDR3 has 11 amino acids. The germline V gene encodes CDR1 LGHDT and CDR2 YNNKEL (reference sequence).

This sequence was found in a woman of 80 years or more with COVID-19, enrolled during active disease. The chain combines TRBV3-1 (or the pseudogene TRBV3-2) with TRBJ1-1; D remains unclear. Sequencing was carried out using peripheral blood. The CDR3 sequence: CASSRSREAFF. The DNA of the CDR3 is TGTGCCAGCAGCCGAAGCAGGGAAGCTTTCTTT.